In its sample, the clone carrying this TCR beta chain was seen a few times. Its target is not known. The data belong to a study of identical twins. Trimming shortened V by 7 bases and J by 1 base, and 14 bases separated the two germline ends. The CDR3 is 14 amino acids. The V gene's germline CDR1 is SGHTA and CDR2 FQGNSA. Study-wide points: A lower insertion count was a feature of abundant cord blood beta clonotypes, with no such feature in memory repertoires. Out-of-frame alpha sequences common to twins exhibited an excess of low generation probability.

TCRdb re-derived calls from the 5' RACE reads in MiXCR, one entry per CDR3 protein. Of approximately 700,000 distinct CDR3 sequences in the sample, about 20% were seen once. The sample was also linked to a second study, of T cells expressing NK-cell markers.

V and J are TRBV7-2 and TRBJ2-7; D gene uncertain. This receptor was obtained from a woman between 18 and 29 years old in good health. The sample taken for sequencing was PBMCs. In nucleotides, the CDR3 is TGTGCCAGCATCTCTGTGGCCGGTTCCTACGAGCAGTACTTC. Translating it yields CASISVAGSYEQYF.